These T cell receptor beta chains were read from a single sample in a study of cytomegalovirus exposure and HLA in healthy donors. Produced via immunoSEQ multiplex PCR; TCRdb's table is partial and in-frame only. The sample has 200,000 to 250,000 clones, around 85% seen once; the top ten hold over 1%. Sequences were obtained from PBMCs. The receptors were gathered from a human donor in good health. The CDR3 runs from the conserved cysteine through the conserved F or W. Fields, in order: V gene, J gene, clone size, D gene, CDR3 protein, CDR3 DNA. The D gene is left open where the match is weak. Clone sizes are given selectively: once, few, many, or a class where the clone is expanded.

>TRBV29-1|TRBJ2-4|-|TRBD1
CSVQDRGLAKNIQYF
TGCAGCGTCCAGGACAGGGGGCTCGCCAAAAACATTCAGTACTTC
>TRBV6-1|TRBJ1-1|-|-
CASSEAEENTEAFF
TGTGCCAGCAGTGAGGCGGAGGAGAACACTGAAGCTTTCTTT
>TRBV4-2|TRBJ2-7|once|TRBD2
CASSQDLAGATYEQYF
TGTGCCAGCAGCCAGGACTTAGCGGGAGCGACGTACGAGCAGTACTTC
>TRBV7-9|TRBJ2-1|-|-
CSSTLEEGRYNEQFF
TGTTCCAGCACCCTCGAGGAGGGTCGCTACAATGAGCAGTTCTTC
>TRBV5-6|TRBJ1-5|-|-
CASSLSAGIYNQPQHF
TGTGCCAGCAGCTTGAGCGCAGGGATTTACAATCAGCCCCAGCATTTT
>TRBV18|TRBJ2-1|-|TRBD2
CASSPLEGTSGSNEQFF
TGTGCCAGCTCACCATTGGAGGGGACTAGCGGGAGCAATGAGCAGTTCTTC
>TRBV5-1|TRBJ2-7|few|TRBD1
CASSLDRGHEQYF
TGCGCCAGCAGCTTGGACAGGGGCCACGAGCAGTACTTC
>TRBV7-9|TRBJ2-1|-|TRBD2
CASSLSGYSYNEQFF
TGTGCCAGCAGCCTTAGCGGGTACTCCTACAATGAGCAGTTCTTC
>TRBV7-8|TRBJ2-7|once|-
CASSSRWRRDEQYF
TGTGCCAGCAGCTCCCGCTGGCGGCGAGACGAGCAGTACTTC
>TRBV4-2|TRBJ2-3|-|TRBD1
CASSLTGGGTDTQYF
TGTGCCAGCAGCCTGACAGGGGGCGGGACAGATACGCAGTATTTT
>TRBV28|TRBJ2-7|-|TRBD2
CASSLTTAGAGNDEQYF
TGTGCCAGCAGTTTAACGACCGCGGGAGCGGGGAACGACGAGCAGTACTTC
>TRBV19|TRBJ2-3|-|TRBD1
CASSIGEGQGWVDTQYF
TGTGCCAGTAGTATAGGAGAGGGACAGGGTTGGGTCGATACGCAGTATTTT
>TRBV5-4|TRBJ2-7|-|TRBD2
CASSRGTSGTHSYEQYF
TGTGCCAGCAGCCGGGGGACTAGCGGAACCCACTCCTACGAGCAGTACTTC
>TRBV5-1|TRBJ1-3|-|-
CASSLGDPGTVSGNTIYF
TGCGCCAGCAGCTTGGGGGATCCCGGGACTGTCTCTGGAAACACCATATATTTT
>TRBV7-9|TRBJ1-2|once|TRBD1
CASSPPTGHILRGYTF
TGTGCCAGCAGCCCTCCGACAGGGCACATTCTCCGGGGCTACACCTTC
>TRBV2|TRBJ2-1|few|TRBD2
CASRGTSGRGNEQFF
TGTGCCAGCAGGGGGACTAGCGGGAGGGGTAATGAGCAGTTCTTC
>TRBV7-2|TRBJ2-6|-|-
CASTRPITGPGANVLTF
TGTGCCAGCACCCGACCCATCACAGGGCCCGGGGCCAACGTCCTGACTTTC
>TRBV19|TRBJ2-1|-|-
CASREELSYNEQFF
TGTGCCAGTAGGGAGGAATTATCCTACAATGAGCAGTTCTTC
>TRBV27|TRBJ2-7|-|TRBD2
CASSPLRELTYEQYF
TGTGCCAGCAGTCCGCTGCGGGAGCTTACCTACGAGCAGTACTTC
>TRBV5-4|TRBJ2-3|-|-
CASSLIFSRTDTQYF
TGTGCCAGCAGCTTGATCTTTAGCCGCACAGATACGCAGTATTTT
>TRBV7-3|TRBJ2-7|-|-
CASSLTSGPPYEQYF
TGTGCCAGCAGCTTAACGTCAGGGCCCCCCTACGAGCAGTACTTC
>TRBV11-2|TRBJ1-1|-|-
CASSHGPQAFF
TGTGCCAGCAGCCATGGGCCACAAGCTTTCTTT
>TRBV28|TRBJ1-5|-|-
CASHRDKNQPQHF
TGTGCCAGCCACCGGGACAAAAATCAGCCCCAGCATTTT
>TRBV5-1|TRBJ2-1|-|TRBD2
CASSLTSGSYNEQFF
TGCGCCAGCAGCTTGACTAGCGGGAGCTACAATGAGCAGTTCTTC
>TRBV7-9|TRBJ1-4|-|TRBD1
CASSRWTGTTNEKLFF
TGTGCCAGCAGCCGATGGACAGGCACAACTAATGAAAAACTGTTTTTT
>TRBV7-3|TRBJ2-5|-|-
CASSPTGTGGTQYF
TGTGCCAGCAGCCCGACAGGGACCGGGGGGACCCAGTACTTC
>TRBV6-1|TRBJ1-2|-|TRBD1
CASSERDSPYGYTF
TGTGCCAGCAGTGAGCGGGACAGCCCCTATGGCTACACCTTC
>TRBV28|TRBJ2-5|-|-
CASSLWAGQETQYF
TGTGCCAGCAGTTTATGGGCAGGCCAAGAGACCCAGTACTTC
>TRBV27|TRBJ2-7|few|TRBD2
CASSFVGGAYEQYF
TGTGCCAGCAGTTTCGTCGGGGGGGCGTACGAGCAGTACTTC
>TRBV7-9|TRBJ2-7|-|TRBD2
CASSSSGRAYEQYF
TGTGCCAGCAGCTCTAGCGGGAGGGCCTACGAGCAGTACTTC
>TRBV2|TRBJ2-7|-|TRBD2
CASNDGRSYEQYF
TGTGCCAGCAATGACGGGAGGTCGTACGAGCAGTACTTC
>TRBV6-4|TRBJ2-5|once|-
CASSVGGASQETQYF
TGTGCCAGCAGTGTTGGCGGGGCATCCCAAGAGACCCAGTACTTC
>TRBV27|TRBJ2-7|-|TRBD2
CASSLIAGPFYEQYF
TGTGCCAGCAGTTTAATAGCGGGACCTTTCTACGAGCAGTACTTC
>TRBV5-5|TRBJ2-3|-|TRBD1
CASSRGQGRWDTQYF
TGTGCCAGCAGCCGGGGACAGGGTAGGTGGGATACGCAGTATTTT
>TRBV29-1|TRBJ1-1|-|-
CGVDAGITEAFF
TGCGGCGTTGATGCAGGGATCACTGAAGCTTTCTTT
>TRBV27|TRBJ2-3|-|-
CASSLQGRGTDTQYF
TGTGCCAGCAGTTTACAGGGCAGAGGCACAGATACGCAGTATTTT
>TRBV4-3|TRBJ2-7|-|TRBD2
CASSRVGTSVTNEQYF
TGCGCCAGCAGCCGGGTCGGGACTAGCGTAACGAACGAGCAGTACTTC
>TRBV6-5|TRBJ1-5|few|-
CASSLKAAGNQPQHF
TGTGCCAGCAGTTTGAAGGCGGCGGGAAATCAGCCCCAGCATTTT
>TRBV7-9|TRBJ1-1|few|-
CASSPQGALSTEAFF
TGTGCCAGCAGCCCCCAGGGCGCCCTGAGCACTGAAGCTTTCTTT
>TRBV25-1|TRBJ2-5|-|-
CASSETGVRTQYF
TGTGCCAGCAGTGAAACGGGGGTGAGGACCCAGTACTTC
>TRBV14|TRBJ2-7|-|TRBD1
CASSQDRPRDRISEQYF
TGTGCCAGCAGCCAAGATAGGCCCCGGGACAGGATAAGCGAGCAGTACTTC
>TRBV4-3|TRBJ1-5|-|-
CASSQELVGLHQPQHF
TGCGCCAGCAGCCAAGAACTTGTCGGACTCCATCAGCCCCAGCATTTT
>TRBV9|TRBJ2-7|-|TRBD1
CASSLQTGEVEQYF
TGTGCCAGCAGCTTACAGACAGGGGAGGTCGAGCAGTACTTC
>TRBV7-2|TRBJ2-7|once|TRBD2
CASSRGGTTYEQYF
TGTGCCAGCAGCCGGGGGGGTACGACCTACGAGCAGTACTTC
>TRBV6-6|TRBJ2-1|-|TRBD2
CASSYRGGSSYNEQFF
TGTGCCAGCAGTTATCGCGGGGGGAGCTCCTACAATGAGCAGTTCTTC
>TRBV5-1|TRBJ2-2|-|-
CASSKLLGGPGELFF
TGCGCCAGCAGCAAGCTCCTAGGAGGGCCCGGGGAGCTGTTTTTT
>TRBV6-5|TRBJ2-2|-|-
CASSRPGQNTGELFF
TGTGCCAGCAGTCGGCCGGGACAGAACACCGGGGAGCTGTTTTTT
>TRBV7-7|TRBJ2-3|-|TRBD2
CASSLGLAGGSDTQYF
TGTGCTAGCAGCTTGGGACTAGCGGGAGGTTCAGATACGCAGTATTTT
>TRBV15|TRBJ1-1|-|-
CATSRDLGRSGTEAFF
TGTGCCACCAGCAGAGATCTCGGCCGATCGGGCACTGAAGCTTTCTTT
>TRBV7-8|TRBJ1-4|-|-
CASSSLWNEKLFF
TGTGCCAGCAGCAGTCTATGGAATGAAAAACTGTTTTTT